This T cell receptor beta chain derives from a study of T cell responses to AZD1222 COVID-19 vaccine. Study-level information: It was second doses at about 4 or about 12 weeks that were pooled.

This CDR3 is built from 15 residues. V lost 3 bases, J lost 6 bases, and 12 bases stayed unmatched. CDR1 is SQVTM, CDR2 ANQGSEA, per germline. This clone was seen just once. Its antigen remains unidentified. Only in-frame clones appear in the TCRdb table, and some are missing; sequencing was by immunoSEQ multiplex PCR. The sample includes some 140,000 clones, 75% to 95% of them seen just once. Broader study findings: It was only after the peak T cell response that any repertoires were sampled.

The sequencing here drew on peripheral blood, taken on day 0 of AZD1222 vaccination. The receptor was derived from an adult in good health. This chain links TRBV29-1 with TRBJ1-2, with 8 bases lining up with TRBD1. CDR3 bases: TGCAGCGTTGAGTTCAACAGGGGGAGTTCACATGGCTACACCTTC. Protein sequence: CSVEFNRGSSHGYTF. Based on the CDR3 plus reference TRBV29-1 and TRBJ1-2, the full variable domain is SAVISQKPSRDICQRGTSLTIQCQVDSQVTMMFWYRQQPGQSLTLIATANQGSEATYESGFVIDKFPISRPNLTFSTLTVSNMSPEDSSIYLCSVEFNRGSSHGYTFGSGTRLTVV.